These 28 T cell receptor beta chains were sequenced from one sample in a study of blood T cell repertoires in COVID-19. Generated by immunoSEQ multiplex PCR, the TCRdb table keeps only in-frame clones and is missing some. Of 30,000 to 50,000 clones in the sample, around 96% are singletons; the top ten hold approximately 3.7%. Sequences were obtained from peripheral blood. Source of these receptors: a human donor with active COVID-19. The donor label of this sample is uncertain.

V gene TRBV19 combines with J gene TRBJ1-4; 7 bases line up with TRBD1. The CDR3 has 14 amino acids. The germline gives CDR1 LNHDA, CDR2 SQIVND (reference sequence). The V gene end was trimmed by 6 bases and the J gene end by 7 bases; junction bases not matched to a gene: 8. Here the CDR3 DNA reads TGTGCCAGTAGGAACAGGGGATTCGGTGAAAAACTGTTTTTT. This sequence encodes CASRNRGFGEKLFF.

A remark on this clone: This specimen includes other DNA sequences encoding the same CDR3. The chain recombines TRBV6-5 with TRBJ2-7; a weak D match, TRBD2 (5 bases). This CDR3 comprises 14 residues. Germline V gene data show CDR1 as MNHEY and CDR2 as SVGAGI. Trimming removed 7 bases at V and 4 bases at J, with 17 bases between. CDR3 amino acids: CASTPSPGNYEQYF. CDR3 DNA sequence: TGTGCCAGCACACCTTCGCCGGGGAATTACGAGCAGTACTTC.

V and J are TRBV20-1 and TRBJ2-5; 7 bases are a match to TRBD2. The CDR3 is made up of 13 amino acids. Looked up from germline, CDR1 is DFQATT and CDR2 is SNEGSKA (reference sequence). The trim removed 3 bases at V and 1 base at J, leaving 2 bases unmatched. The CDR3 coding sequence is TGCAGTGCTAGTGGGGGGGTCCAAGAGACCCAGTACTTC. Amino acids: CSASGGVQETQYF.

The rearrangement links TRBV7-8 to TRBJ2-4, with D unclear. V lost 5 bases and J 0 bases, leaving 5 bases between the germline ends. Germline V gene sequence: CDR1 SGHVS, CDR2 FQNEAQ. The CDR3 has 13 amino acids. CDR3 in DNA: TGTGCCAGCAGCGCAGAAGCCAAAAACATTCAGTACTTC. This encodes CASSAEAKNIQYF.

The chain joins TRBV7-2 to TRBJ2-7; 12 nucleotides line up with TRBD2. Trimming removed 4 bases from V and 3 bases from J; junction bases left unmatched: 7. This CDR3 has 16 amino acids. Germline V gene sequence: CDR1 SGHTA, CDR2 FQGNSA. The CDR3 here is CASSSNGLAGYYEQYF. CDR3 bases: TGTGCCAGCAGCTCCAATGGACTAGCGGGATACTACGAGCAGTACTTC.

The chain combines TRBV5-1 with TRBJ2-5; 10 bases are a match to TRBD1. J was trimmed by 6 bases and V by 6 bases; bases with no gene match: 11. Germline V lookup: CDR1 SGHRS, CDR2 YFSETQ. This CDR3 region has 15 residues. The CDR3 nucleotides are TGCGCCAGCAACTCCGGGACAGGGGATAAGAAGACCCAGTACTTC. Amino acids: CASNSGTGDKKTQYF. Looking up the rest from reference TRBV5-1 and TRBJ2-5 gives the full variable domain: KAGVTQTPRYLIKTRGQQVTLSCSPISGHRSVSWYQQTPGQGLQFLFEYFSETQRNKGNFPGRFSGRQFSNSRSEMNVSTLELGDSALYLCASNSGTGDKKTQYFGPGTRLLVL.

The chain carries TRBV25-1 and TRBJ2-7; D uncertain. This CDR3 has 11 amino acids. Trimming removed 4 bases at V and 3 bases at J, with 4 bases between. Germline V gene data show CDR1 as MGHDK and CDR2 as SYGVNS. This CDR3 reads CASSVNYEQYF. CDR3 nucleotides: TGTGCCAGCAGTGTTAACTACGAGCAGTACTTC.

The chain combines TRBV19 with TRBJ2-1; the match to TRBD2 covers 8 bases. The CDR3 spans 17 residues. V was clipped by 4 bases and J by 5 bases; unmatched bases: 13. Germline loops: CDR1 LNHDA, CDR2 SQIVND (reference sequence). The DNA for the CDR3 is TGTGCCAGTAGTACCTCCTTTAGCGGGAATGGGGACAATGAGCAGTTCTTC. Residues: CASSTSFSGNGDNEQFF.

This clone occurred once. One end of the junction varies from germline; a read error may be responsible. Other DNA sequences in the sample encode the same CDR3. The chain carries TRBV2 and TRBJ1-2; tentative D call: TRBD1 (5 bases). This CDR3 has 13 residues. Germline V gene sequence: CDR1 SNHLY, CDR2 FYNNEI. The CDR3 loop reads CASILGRNYGYTF. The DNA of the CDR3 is TGTGCCAGCATCTTGGGGCGGAACTATGGCTACACTTTC.

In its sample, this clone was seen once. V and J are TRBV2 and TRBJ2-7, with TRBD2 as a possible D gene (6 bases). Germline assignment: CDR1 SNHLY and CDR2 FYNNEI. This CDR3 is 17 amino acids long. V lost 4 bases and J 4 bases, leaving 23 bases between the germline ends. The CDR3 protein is CASSGGNGGPRGYEQYF. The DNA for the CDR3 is TGTGCCAGCAGTGGGGGGAATGGAGGGCCGCGGGGTTACGAGCAGTACTTC.

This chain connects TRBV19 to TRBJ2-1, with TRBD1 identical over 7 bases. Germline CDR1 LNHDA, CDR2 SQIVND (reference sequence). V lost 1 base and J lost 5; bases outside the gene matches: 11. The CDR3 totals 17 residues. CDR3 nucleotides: TGTGCCAGTAGTATAGGGCAGTGGCAGGGGGTGAACAATGAGCAGTTCTTC. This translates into CASSIGQWQGVNNEQFF. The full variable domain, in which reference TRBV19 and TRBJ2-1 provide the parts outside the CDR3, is DGGITQSPKYLFRKEGQNVTLSCEQNLNHDAMYWYRQDPGQGLRLIYYSQIVNDFQKGDIAEGYSVSREKKESFPLTVTSAQKNPTAFYLCASSIGQWQGVNNEQFFGPGTRLTVL.

DNA of the CDR3: TGTGCCAGCAGTTTATCGGGGGGTTCCTACAATGAGCAGTTCTTC. It is translated as CASSLSGGSYNEQFF. V is TRBV28 and J is TRBJ2-1, with 7 bases identical to TRBD2. Unmatched junction bases numbered 1, after V lost 1 base and J lost 1 base. The CDR3 contains 15 residues. Germline CDR1 MDHEN, CDR2 SYDVKM.

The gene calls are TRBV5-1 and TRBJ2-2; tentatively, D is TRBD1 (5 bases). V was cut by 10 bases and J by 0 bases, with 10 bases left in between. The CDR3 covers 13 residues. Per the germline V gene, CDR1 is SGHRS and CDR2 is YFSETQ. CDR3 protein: CALLTANTGELFF. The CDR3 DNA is TGCGCCTTATTGACAGCGAACACCGGGGAGCTGTTTTTT.

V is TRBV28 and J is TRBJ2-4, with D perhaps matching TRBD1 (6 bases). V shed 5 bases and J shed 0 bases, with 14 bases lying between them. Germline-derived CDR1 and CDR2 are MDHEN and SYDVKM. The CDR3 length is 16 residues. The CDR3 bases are TGTGCCAGCAGTCCTCGGACAGAACTAGCCAAAAACATTCAGTACTTC. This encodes CASSPRTELAKNIQYF.

The CDR3 region has the DNA TGTGCCAGCAGCTTGGACAGGGTAGGCACTGAAGCTTTCTTT. It encodes CASSLDRVGTEAFF. The chain couples TRBV7-2 to TRBJ1-1, with 8 bases matching TRBD1. This CDR3 spans 14 amino acids. The V segment lost 3 bases and the J segment 4 bases; nucleotides outside the gene matches: 4. Per the germline V gene, CDR1 is SGHTA and CDR2 is FQGNSA.

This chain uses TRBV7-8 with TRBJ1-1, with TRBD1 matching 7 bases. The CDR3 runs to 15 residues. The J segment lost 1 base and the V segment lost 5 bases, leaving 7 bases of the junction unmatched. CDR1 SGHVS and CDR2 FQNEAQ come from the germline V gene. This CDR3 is CASSPLQGSNTEAFF. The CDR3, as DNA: TGTGCCAGCAGCCCGTTACAGGGGTCGAACACTGAAGCTTTCTTT.

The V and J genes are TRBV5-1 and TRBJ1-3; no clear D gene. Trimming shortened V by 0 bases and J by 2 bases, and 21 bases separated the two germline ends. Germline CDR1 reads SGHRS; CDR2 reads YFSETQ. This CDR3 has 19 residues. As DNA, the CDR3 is TGCGCCAGCAGCTTGGCTAAACCGGGTCCACGAGCTCCTGGAAACACCATATATTTT. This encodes CASSLAKPGPRAPGNTIYF.

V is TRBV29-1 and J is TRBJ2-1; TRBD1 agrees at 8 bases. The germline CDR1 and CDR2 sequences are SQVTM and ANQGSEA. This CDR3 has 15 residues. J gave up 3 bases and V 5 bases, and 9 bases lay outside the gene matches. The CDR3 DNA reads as TGCAGCGTTACGGTGACAGGGGACCTCTACAATGAGCAGTTCTTC. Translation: CSVTVTGDLYNEQFF.

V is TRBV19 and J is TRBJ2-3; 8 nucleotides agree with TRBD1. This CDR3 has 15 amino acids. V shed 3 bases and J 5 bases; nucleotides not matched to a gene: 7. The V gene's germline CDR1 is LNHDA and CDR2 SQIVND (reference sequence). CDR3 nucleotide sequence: TGTGCCAGTAGTATGCAGGGGGCAAATTTAGATACGCAGTATTTT. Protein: CASSMQGANLDTQYF. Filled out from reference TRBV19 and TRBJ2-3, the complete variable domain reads DGGITQSPKYLFRKEGQNVTLSCEQNLNHDAMYWYRQDPGQGLRLIYYSQIVNDFQKGDIAEGYSVSREKKESFPLTVTSAQKNPTAFYLCASSMQGANLDTQYFGPGTRLTVL.

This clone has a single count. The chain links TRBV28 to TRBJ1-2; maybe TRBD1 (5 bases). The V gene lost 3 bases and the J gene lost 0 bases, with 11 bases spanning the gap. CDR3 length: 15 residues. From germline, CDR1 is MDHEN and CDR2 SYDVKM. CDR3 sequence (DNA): TGTGCCAGCAGTTTTCCACGGACACCTAACTATGGCTACACCTTC. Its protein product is CASSFPRTPNYGYTF.

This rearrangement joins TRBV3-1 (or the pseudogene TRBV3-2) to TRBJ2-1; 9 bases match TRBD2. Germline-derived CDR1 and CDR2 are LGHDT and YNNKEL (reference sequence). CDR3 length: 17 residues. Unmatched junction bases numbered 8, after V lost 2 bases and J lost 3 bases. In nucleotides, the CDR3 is TGTGCCAGCAGCCAAAATCCATTAGCGGGGGTCTACAATGAGCAGTTCTTC. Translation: CASSQNPLAGVYNEQFF.

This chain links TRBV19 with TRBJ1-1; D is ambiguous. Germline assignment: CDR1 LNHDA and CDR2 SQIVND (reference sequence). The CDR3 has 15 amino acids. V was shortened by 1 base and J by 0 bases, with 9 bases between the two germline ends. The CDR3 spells CASSIAPVMNTEAFF. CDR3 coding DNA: TGTGCCAGTAGTATAGCCCCAGTAATGAACACTGAAGCTTTCTTT.

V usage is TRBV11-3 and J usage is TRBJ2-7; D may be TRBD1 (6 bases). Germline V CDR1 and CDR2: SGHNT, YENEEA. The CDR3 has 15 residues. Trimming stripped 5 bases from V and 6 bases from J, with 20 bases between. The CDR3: CASSPRGQSGAEQYF. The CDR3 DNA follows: TGTGCCAGCAGCCCACGCGGACAGTCCGGCGCCGAGCAGTACTTC. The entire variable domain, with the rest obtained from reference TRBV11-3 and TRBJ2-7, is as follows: EAGVVQSPRYKIIEKKQPVAFWCNPISGHNTLYWYLQNLGQGPELLIRYENEEAVDDSQLPKDRFSAERLKGVDSTLKIQPAELGDSAVYLCASSPRGQSGAEQYFGPGTRLTVT.

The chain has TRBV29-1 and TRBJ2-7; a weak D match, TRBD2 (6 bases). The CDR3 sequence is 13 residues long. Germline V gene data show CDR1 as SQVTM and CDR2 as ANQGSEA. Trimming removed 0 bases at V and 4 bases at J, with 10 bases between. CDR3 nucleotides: TGCAGCGTTGAAGAGGGCGGGACGTACGAGCAGTACTTC. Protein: CSVEEGGTYEQYF.

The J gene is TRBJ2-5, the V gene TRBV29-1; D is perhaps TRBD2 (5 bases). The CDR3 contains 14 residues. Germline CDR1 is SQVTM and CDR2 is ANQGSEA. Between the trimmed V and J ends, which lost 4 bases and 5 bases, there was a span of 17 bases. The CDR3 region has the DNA TGCAGCGTTGTCCTACCCGGGGTTCGGGAGACCCAGTACTTC. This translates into CSVVLPGVRETQYF.

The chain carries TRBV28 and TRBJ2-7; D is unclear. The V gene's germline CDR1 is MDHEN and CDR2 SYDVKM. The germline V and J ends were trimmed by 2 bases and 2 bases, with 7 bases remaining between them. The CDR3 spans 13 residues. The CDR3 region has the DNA TGTGCCAGCAGTTTAACCAGTCCCTACGAGCAGTACTTC. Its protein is CASSLTSPYEQYF.

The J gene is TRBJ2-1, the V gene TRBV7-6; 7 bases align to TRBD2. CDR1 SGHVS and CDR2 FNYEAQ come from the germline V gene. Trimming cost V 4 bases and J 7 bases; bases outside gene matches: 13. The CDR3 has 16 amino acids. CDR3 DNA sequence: TGTGCCAGCAGCTCGCAAGGCGGGAGTAAACTAAATGAGCAGTTCTTC. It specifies CASSSQGGSKLNEQFF.

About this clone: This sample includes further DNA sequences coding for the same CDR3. The CDR3 nucleotides are TGCGCCAGCAGCTTGACAGGGAACACTGAAGCTTTCTTT. Its translation is CASSLTGNTEAFF. The chain joins TRBV5-1 to TRBJ1-1; D may be TRBD1 (5 bases). The V end was cut by 1 base, the J end by 1 base, with 5 bases between. This CDR3 has 13 residues. CDR1 is SGHRS, CDR2 YFSETQ, per germline.